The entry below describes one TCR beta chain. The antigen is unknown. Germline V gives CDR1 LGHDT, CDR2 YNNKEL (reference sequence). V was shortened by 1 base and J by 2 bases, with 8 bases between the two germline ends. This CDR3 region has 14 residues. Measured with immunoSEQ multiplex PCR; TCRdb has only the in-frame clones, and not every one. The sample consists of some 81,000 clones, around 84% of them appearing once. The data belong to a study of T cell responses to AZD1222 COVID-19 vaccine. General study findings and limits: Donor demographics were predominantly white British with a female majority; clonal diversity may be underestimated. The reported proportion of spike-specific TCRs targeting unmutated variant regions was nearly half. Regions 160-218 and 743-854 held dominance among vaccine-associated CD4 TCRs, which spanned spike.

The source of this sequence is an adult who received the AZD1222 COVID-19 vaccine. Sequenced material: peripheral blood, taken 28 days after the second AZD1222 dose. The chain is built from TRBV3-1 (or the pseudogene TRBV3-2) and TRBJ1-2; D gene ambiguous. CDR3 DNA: TGTGCCAGCAGCCAAGTTCCGGACAACTATGGCTACACCTTC. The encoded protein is CASSQVPDNYGYTF.